The rows below give T cell receptor beta chains drawn from one sample of a study of blood T cell repertoires in COVID-19. The assay was immunoSEQ multiplex PCR, and TCRdb's table has in-frame clones only and misses some. Of roughly 160,000 clones in the sample, approximately 79% were seen once. Input material: peripheral blood. The source of these receptors is a woman over 75 with acute or convalescent COVID-19. Each CDR3 is given with its conserved first and last residue. D genes are given only for firm matches. Clone size is shown for a subset of rows, as once, few, many or a class of expanded clone.

TRBJ2-2 | TRBV3-1/TRBV3-2 | NA | TRBD2 | 19 | CASSQGLPGLAGGTGELFF | TGTGCCAGCAGCCAAGGTCTCCCGGGACTAGCGGGAGGGACCGGGGAGCTGTTTTTT
TRBJ2-1 | TRBV6-5 | NA | TRBD2 | 15 | CASRYGTSGTNEQFF | TGTGCCAGCAGGTATGGGACTAGCGGGACCAATGAGCAGTTCTTC
TRBJ2-7 | TRBV28 | NA | NA | 14 | CASSLGTWPHEQYF | TGTGCCAGCAGTTTAGGGACTTGGCCCCACGAGCAGTACTTC
TRBJ1-6 | TRBV7-9 | NA | TRBD1 | 16 | CASSGAGGSYNSPLHF | TGTGCCAGCAGCGGAGCAGGGGGATCCTATAATTCACCCCTCCACTTT
TRBJ1-2 | TRBV28 | few | NA | 12 | CASDGRARGYTF | TGTGCCAGCGATGGGAGGGCGAGGGGCTACACCTTC
TRBJ1-1 | TRBV7-8 | NA | TRBD1 | 15 | CASRPTGALNTEAFF | TGTGCCAGCAGACCTACAGGGGCATTGAACACTGAAGCTTTCTTT
TRBJ2-3 | TRBV2 | NA | TRBD2 | 15 | CASSASGQDGDTQYF | TGTGCCAGCAGTGCTAGCGGTCAGGATGGGGATACGCAGTATTTT
TRBJ2-1 | TRBV5-1 | few | NA | 14 | CASSIIAPAAEQFF | TGCGCCAGCAGCATTATAGCTCCAGCCGCTGAGCAGTTCTTC
TRBJ1-1 | TRBV5-5 | NA | TRBD1 | 16 | CASSLAVGQGVTEAFF | TGTGCCAGCAGCTTGGCCGTCGGACAGGGTGTTACTGAAGCTTTCTTT
TRBJ2-7 | TRBV28 | few | NA | 13 | CASSQDSPHEQYF | TGTGCCAGCTCCCAGGACAGCCCACACGAGCAGTACTTC
TRBJ2-3 | TRBV5-1 | NA | NA | 14 | CASSLVDPGDTQYF | TGCGCCAGCAGCTTGGTAGACCCGGGAGATACGCAGTATTTT
TRBJ2-6 | TRBV20-1 | NA | NA | 14 | CSASLGTGANVLTF | TGCAGTGCTAGTTTGGGCACTGGGGCCAACGTCCTGACTTTC
TRBJ2-1 | TRBV11-2 | NA | NA | 15 | CASSPGSSSYNEQFF | TGTGCCAGCAGCCCGGGTTCGAGCTCCTACAATGAGCAGTTCTTC
TRBJ1-6 | TRBV2 | NA | NA | 13 | CASRGAPDSPLHF | TGTGCCAGCAGGGGGGCCCCTGATTCACCCCTCCACTTT
TRBJ2-7 | TRBV7-8 | NA | NA | 16 | CASSSQWTIRAYEQYF | TGTGCCAGCAGCTCACAATGGACAATACGAGCCTACGAGCAGTACTTC
TRBJ2-1 | TRBV28 | NA | NA | 13 | CASSFTQGNEQFF | TGTGCCAGCAGTTTTACCCAGGGAAATGAGCAGTTCTTC
TRBJ1-2 | TRBV19 | NA | NA | 13 | CASSLGANYGYTF | TGTGCCAGTAGTTTGGGGGCGAACTATGGCTACACCTTC
TRBJ1-2 | TRBV7-2 | NA | TRBD1 | 16 | CASSLVPGQGGYGYTF | TGTGCCAGCAGCTTAGTACCGGGACAGGGGGGATATGGCTACACCTTC
TRBJ1-4 | TRBV10-3 | NA | NA | 13 | CAISAGRDEKLFF | TGTGCCATCAGCGCCGGGCGGGATGAAAAACTGTTTTTT
TRBJ2-3 | TRBV11-2 | once | TRBD1 | 15 | CASSFRGSGTDTQYF | TGTGCCAGCAGCTTCAGGGGGAGTGGGACAGATACGCAGTATTTT
TRBJ1-1 | TRBV18 | NA | NA | 15 | CASSPSEGWNTEAFF | TGTGCCAGCTCGCCAAGTGAGGGATGGAACACTGAAGCTTTCTTT
TRBJ1-4 | TRBV10-3 | NA | NA | 17 | CAISESTASGINEKLFF | TGTGCCATCAGTGAGTCGACGGCTAGCGGGATAAATGAAAAACTGTTTTTT
TRBJ2-3 | TRBV5-1 | NA | NA | 13 | CASSFTPGDTQYF | TGCGCCAGCAGCTTTACCCCGGGGGATACGCAGTATTTT
TRBJ1-5 | TRBV5-6 | few | NA | 14 | CASSLYHSNQPQHF | TGTGCCAGCAGCCTATATCATAGCAATCAGCCCCAGCATTTT
TRBJ2-7 | TRBV9 | once | TRBD1 | 14 | CASSVGTGTYEQYF | TGTGCCAGCAGCGTCGGGACAGGGACCTACGAGCAGTACTTC
TRBJ1-2 | TRBV18 | NA | TRBD1 | 14 | CASSQQDRGHGYTF | TGTGCCAGCTCACAACAGGACAGGGGACATGGCTACACCTTC